This TCR beta chain was documented in a study of post-analysis software for immune sequencing data. Whole-study results and caveats: TRBV5-6, TRBV5-1 and TRBV20-1 were among five TRBV segments more frequent in patients than controls. Samples prepared in the same batch strongly co-clustered by F measure. Patients with multiple sclerosis recorded significantly lower normalized Chao1 diversity than controls, the study found.

This CDR3 has 16 amino acids. Looked up from germline, CDR1 is LGHNT and CDR2 is FRNRAP. V dropped 1 base and J dropped 2 bases, with 14 bases sitting between them. Concerning this clonotype itself: Its antigen is not identified.

TCR beta cDNA libraries included unique molecular identifiers. The source material, about 0.85 to 11 million T cells, gave rise to roughly 0.5 million cDNA molecules. TCRdb used MiXCR to reprocess the PCR reads, holding one entry per CDR3 protein. This repertoire shows over 700,000 distinct CDR3 sequences, around 27% found once; its top ten account for under 0.7%. V usage is TRBV12-5 and J usage is TRBJ2-5, with D possibly being TRBD2 (5 bases). This TCR came from a girl between 5 and 17 years old with multiple sclerosis. Sequenced input: blood. Here the CDR3 reads CASGLGGYPDQETQYF. The CDR3 DNA reads as TGTGCTAGTGGTTTGGGAGGGTACCCGGATCAAGAGACCCAGTACTTC.